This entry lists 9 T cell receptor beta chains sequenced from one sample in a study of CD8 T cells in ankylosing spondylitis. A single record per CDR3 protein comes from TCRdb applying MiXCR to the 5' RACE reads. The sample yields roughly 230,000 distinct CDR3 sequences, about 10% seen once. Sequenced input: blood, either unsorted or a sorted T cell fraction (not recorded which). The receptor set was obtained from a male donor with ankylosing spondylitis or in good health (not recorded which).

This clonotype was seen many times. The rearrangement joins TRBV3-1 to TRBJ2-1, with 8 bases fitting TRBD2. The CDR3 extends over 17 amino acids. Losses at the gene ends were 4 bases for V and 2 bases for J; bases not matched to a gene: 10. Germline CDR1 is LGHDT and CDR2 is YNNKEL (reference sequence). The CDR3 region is CASSPRVAGSPYNEQFF. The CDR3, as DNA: TGTGCCAGCAGCCCCCGGGTAGCGGGAAGCCCCTACAATGAGCAGTTCTTC.

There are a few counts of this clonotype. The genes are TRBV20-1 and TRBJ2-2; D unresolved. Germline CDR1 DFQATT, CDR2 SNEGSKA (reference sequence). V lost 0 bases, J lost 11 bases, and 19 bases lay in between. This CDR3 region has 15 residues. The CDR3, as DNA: TGCAGTGCTAGAGATAATCGGGCGCGAGGAAACGAGCTGTTTTTT. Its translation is CSARDNRARGNELFF.

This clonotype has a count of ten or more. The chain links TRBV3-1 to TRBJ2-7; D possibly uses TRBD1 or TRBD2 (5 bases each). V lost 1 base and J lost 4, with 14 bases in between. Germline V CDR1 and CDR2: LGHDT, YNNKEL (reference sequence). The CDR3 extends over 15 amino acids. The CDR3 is CASSQVTGTNYEQYF. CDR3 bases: TGTGCCAGCAGCCAAGTAACCGGGACGAATTACGAGCAGTACTTC.

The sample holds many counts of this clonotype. In nucleotides, the CDR3 is TGTGCCAGTCGTTTATCAGACAGCCTGAACACTGAAGCTTTCTTT. It encodes CASRLSDSLNTEAFF. The chain employs TRBV19 and TRBJ1-1, with D maybe TRBD1 (5 bases). Germline V lookup: CDR1 LNHDA, CDR2 SQIVND (reference sequence). The germline V and J ends were trimmed by 8 bases and 0 bases, with 16 bases remaining between them. The CDR3 totals 15 residues.

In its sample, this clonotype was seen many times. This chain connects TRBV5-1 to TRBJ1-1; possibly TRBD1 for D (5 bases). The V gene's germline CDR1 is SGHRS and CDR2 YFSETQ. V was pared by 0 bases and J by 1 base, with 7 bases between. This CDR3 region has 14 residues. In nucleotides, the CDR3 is TGCGCCAGCAGCTTGGACGGACAGAACACTGAAGCTTTCTTT. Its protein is CASSLDGQNTEAFF.

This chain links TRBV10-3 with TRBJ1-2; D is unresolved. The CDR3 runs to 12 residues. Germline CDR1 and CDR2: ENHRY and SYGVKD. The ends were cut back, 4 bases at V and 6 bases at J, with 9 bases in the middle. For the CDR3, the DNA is TGTGCCATCAGTGGATACCAAGATGGCTACACCTTC. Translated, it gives CAISGYQDGYTF.

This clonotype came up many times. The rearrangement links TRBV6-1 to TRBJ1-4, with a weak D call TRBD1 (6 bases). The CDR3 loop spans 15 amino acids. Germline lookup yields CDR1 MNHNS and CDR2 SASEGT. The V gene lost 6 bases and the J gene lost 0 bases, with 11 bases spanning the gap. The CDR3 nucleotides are TGTGCCAGCAGCCGTCGGACAGCAACTAATGAAAAACTGTTTTTT. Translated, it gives CASSRRTATNEKLFF.

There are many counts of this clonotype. As DNA, the CDR3 is TGTGCCAGCAGAGACAGCGGCTACGAGCAGTACTTC. Its protein is CASRDSGYEQYF. The chain employs TRBV6-1 and TRBJ2-7, with D tentatively TRBD1 or TRBD2 (5 bases each). This CDR3 has 12 residues. Germline V lookup: CDR1 MNHNS, CDR2 SASEGT. Trimming took off 6 bases at V and 3 bases at J, with 9 bases between the two ends.

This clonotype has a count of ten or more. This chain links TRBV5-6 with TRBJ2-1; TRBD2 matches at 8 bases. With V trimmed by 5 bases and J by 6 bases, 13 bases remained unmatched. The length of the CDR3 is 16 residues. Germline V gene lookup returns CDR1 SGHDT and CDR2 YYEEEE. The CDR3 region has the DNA TGTGCCAGCAGTTCCTTACTAGCGGCAGAGAGCAATGAGCAGTTCTTC. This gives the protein CASSSLLAAESNEQFF.